Following are 31 T cell receptor beta chains from one sample sequenced in a study of ipilimumab plus nivolumab after autologous stem cell transplantation. Method: immunoSEQ multiplex PCR; TCRdb's copy keeps in-frame clones and lacks some. This table has some 40,000 clones, 85% to 95% appearing once. The material sequenced was PBMCs, taken in a trial of ipilimumab plus nivolumab as post-transplant consolidation. The source is a male donor with multiple myeloma.

The chain has TRBV5-1 and TRBJ2-1, with D possibly being TRBD2 (5 bases). The V gene lost 3 bases and the J gene lost 2 bases, with 6 bases spanning the gap. In germline, CDR1 is SGHRS, CDR2 YFSETQ. This CDR3 contains 13 residues. CDR3 amino acids: CASSSGAYNEQFF. As DNA, the CDR3 is TGCGCCAGCAGCTCCGGGGCCTACAATGAGCAGTTCTTC.

Only a few counts were recorded for this clone. The V call is TRBV14, the J call TRBJ2-4, with D tentatively TRBD2 (5 bases). The germline V gene has CDR1 SGHDN and CDR2 FVKESK. Trimming pared 3 bases from V and 10 bases from J, leaving 16 bases between. This CDR3 spans 14 amino acids. CDR3 region: CASSQDRFEGIQYF. The DNA for the CDR3 is TGTGCCAGCAGCCAGGACCGGTTTGAGGGAATTCAGTACTTC.

This chain links TRBV7-6 with TRBJ2-2, with D perhaps matching TRBD2 (5 bases). V was cut by 0 bases and J by 6 bases, with 14 bases left in between. This CDR3 spans 16 amino acids. CDR1 is SGHVS and CDR2 is FNYEAQ in the germline V gene. CDR3: CASSLAVSLGAGELFF. CDR3 DNA: TGTGCCAGCAGCTTAGCCGTGTCACTAGGAGCCGGGGAGCTGTTTTTT.

V gene TRBV5-1 combines with J gene TRBJ2-7; the D is unclear. The CDR3 is 13 residues long. From germline, CDR1 is SGHRS and CDR2 YFSETQ. Trimming left V 1 base short and J 2 bases short, with 7 bases between. The CDR3 DNA is TGCGCCAGCAGCTTGTGGCAGACCTACGAGCAGTACTTC. This translates into CASSLWQTYEQYF.

The chain recombines TRBV6-5 with TRBJ2-7, with 8 positions matching TRBD2. J was trimmed by 0 bases and V by 4 bases; bases with no gene match: 8. The CDR3 extends over 16 amino acids. Germline assignment: CDR1 MNHEY and CDR2 SVGAGI. CDR3: CASSLASGPSSYEQYF. The CDR3 DNA reads as TGTGCCAGCAGTTTAGCTAGCGGGCCTAGCTCCTACGAGCAGTACTTC.

Written as DNA, the CDR3 is TGTGCCAGCAGCCCTGGGCGATACGAGCAGTACTTC. Translated: CASSPGRYEQYF. V and J are TRBV7-2 and TRBJ2-7; D remains ambiguous. This CDR3 is built from 12 residues. Germline CDR1 is SGHTA and CDR2 is FQGNSA. V shed 5 bases and J shed 4 bases, with 9 bases lying between them.

This clone was seen only once. The chain uses TRBV2 and TRBJ2-3; the match to TRBD2 covers 12 bases. CDR1 SNHLY and CDR2 FYNNEI come from the germline V gene. This CDR3 is built from 14 residues. Trimming removed 10 bases from V and 6 bases from J; junction bases left unmatched: 8. The CDR3: CAMRTSGNEDTQYF. The CDR3 DNA follows: TGTGCCATGAGGACTAGCGGGAATGAGGATACGCAGTATTTT. Full variable domain (remainder filled in from reference TRBV2 and TRBJ2-3): EPEVTQTPSHQVTQMGQEVILRCVPISNHLYFYWYRQILGQKVEFLVSFYNNEISEKSEIFDDQFSVERPDGSNFTLKIRSTKLEDSAMYFCAMRTSGNEDTQYFGPGTRLTVL.

This chain links TRBV7-8 with TRBJ2-7; 10 positions match TRBD1. V dropped 5 bases and J dropped 4; count of bases not matched to a gene: 8. The length of the CDR3 is 15 residues. Germline V CDR1 and CDR2: SGHVS, FQNEAQ. The CDR3 region is CASSPRTGGPYEQYF. The CDR3 region has the DNA TGTGCCAGCAGCCCCCGGACAGGGGGGCCTTACGAGCAGTACTTC.

The chain employs TRBV28 and TRBJ1-2, with unresolved D. The length of the CDR3 is 13 residues. Germline V lookup: CDR1 MDHEN, CDR2 SYDVKM. With 6 bases removed from V and 4 bases from J, the gap between germline ends came to 12 bases. CDR3 residues: CASRSGLIYGYTF. CDR3 in DNA: TGTGCCAGCAGAAGCGGGTTAATCTATGGCTACACCTTC.

In DNA, the CDR3 is TGTGCCAGTAGACAGGTGGCTTCGGGAGAGCAGTACTTC. It specifies CASRQVASGEQYF. The chain carries TRBV19 and TRBJ2-7, with D possibly being TRBD1 or TRBD2 (5 bases each). Trimming took off 6 bases at V and 7 bases at J, with 16 bases between the two ends. The CDR3 has 13 residues. Per the germline V gene, CDR1 is LNHDA and CDR2 is SQIVND (reference sequence).

The chain couples TRBV7-3 to TRBJ2-1; 10 bases are a match to TRBD2. Germline lookup yields CDR1 SGHTA and CDR2 FQGTGA. V gave up 1 base and J gave up 7 bases; unmatched junction bases: 4. The CDR3 is 15 amino acids. The CDR3 protein is CASSLMGTSVNEQFF. In DNA form, the CDR3 reads TGTGCCAGCAGCTTAATGGGGACTAGCGTAAATGAGCAGTTCTTC. Supplemented by reference TRBV7-3 and TRBJ2-1, the full variable domain reads GAGVSQTPSNKVTEKGKYVELRCDPISGHTALYWYRQSLGQGPEFLIYFQGTGAADDSGLPNDRFFAVRPEGSVSTLKIQRTERGDSAVYLCASSLMGTSVNEQFFGPGTRLTVL.

This chain joins TRBV9 and TRBJ1-2, with D perhaps matching TRBD1 (6 bases). In germline, CDR1 is SGDLS, CDR2 YYNGEE. This CDR3 is 12 amino acids long. V was cut by 2 bases and J by 8 bases, with 10 bases left in between. The CDR3 here is CASSVDRWGYTF. CDR3 in DNA: TGTGCCAGCAGCGTGGACAGATGGGGCTACACCTTC.

The chain uses TRBV19 and TRBJ1-5; 11 bases line up with TRBD1. V lost 6 bases and J lost 5; bases outside the gene matches: 9. Germline V gene sequence: CDR1 LNHDA, CDR2 SQIVND (reference sequence). This CDR3 is built from 16 residues. CDR3 sequence reads: CASRLGGQGGHQPQHF. The CDR3 region has the DNA TGTGCCAGTAGATTAGGGGGACAGGGGGGCCATCAGCCCCAGCATTTT.

V gene TRBV9 combines with J gene TRBJ2-1; D may correspond to TRBD1 or TRBD2 (5 bases each). The germline CDR1 and CDR2 sequences are SGDLS and YYNGEE. The CDR3 length is 14 residues. With 4 bases removed from V and 4 bases from J, the gap between germline ends came to 12 bases. The CDR3 DNA follows: TGTGCCAGCAGCCCAGGGACCTATTACAATGAGCAGTTCTTC. It yields the protein CASSPGTYYNEQFF. The full variable domain, in which reference TRBV9 and TRBJ2-1 provide the parts outside the CDR3, is DSGVTQTPKHLITATGQRVTLRCSPRSGDLSVYWYQQSLDQGLQFLIQYYNGEERAKGNILERFSAQQFPDLHSELNLSSLELGDSALYFCASSPGTYYNEQFFGPGTRLTVL.

V gene TRBV29-1 combines with J gene TRBJ2-7; TRBD2 might be the D (7 bases). This CDR3 is 15 amino acids long. V lost 4 bases, J lost 2 bases, and 18 bases lay in between. Germline assignment: CDR1 SQVTM and CDR2 ANQGSEA. The CDR3 coding sequence is TGCAGCGTTGGGGGGGGGCCAGGCCGTACCTACGAGCAGTACTTC. Its protein is CSVGGGPGRTYEQYF.

This chain links TRBV28 with TRBJ2-5, with D unresolved. The germline gives CDR1 MDHEN, CDR2 SYDVKM. Trimming left V 6 bases short and J 9 bases short, with 14 bases between. CDR3 length: 12 amino acids. This CDR3 reads CASRAPVEAQYF. Written as DNA, the CDR3 is TGTGCCAGCAGGGCCCCGGTCGAGGCCCAGTACTTC.

The CDR3 DNA reads as TGTGCCAGCAGTTTTGCGGGGAACACTGAAGCTTTCTTT. Its translation: CASSFAGNTEAFF. The rearrangement links TRBV27 to TRBJ1-1; no clear D gene. The CDR3 length is 13 residues. V dropped 3 bases and J dropped 1 base, with 6 bases sitting between them. CDR1 and CDR2 from the germline V gene are MNHEY and SMNVEV (reference sequence).

Points on this clone: One end of the junction fails to match germline, which may point to a read error. J is TRBJ2-3 and V is TRBV7-2; 7 bases are shared with TRBD2. CDR3 length: 12 amino acids. Germline assignment: CDR1 SGHTA and CDR2 FQGNSA. The DNA of the CDR3 is TGTGCCAGCAGCCTACGGGGGGAGTCTGGGGATTTT. Its translation is CASSLRGESGDF.

The chain joins TRBV7-2 to TRBJ2-7; tentative D call: TRBD2 (6 bases). V shed 4 bases and J shed 2 bases, with 9 bases lying between them. This CDR3 is built from 13 residues. Looked up from germline, CDR1 is SGHTA and CDR2 is FQGNSA. The CDR3 sequence is CASSWGGTYEQYF. In nucleotides, the CDR3 is TGTGCCAGCAGCTGGGGCGGGACCTACGAGCAGTACTTC.

This chain connects TRBV6-1 to TRBJ2-7; a weak D match, TRBD2 (6 bases). Germline-derived CDR1 and CDR2 are MNHNS and SASEGT. Trimming took 2 bases from V and 6 from J, leaving 14 bases between them. The CDR3 sequence is 14 residues long. The CDR3 bases are TGTGCCAGCAGTGAACTAGGTGGAGGGCGCGAGCAGTACTTC. Amino acid sequence: CASSELGGGREQYF.

The chain uses TRBV7-2 and TRBJ1-2; no definite D call. Trimming removed 5 bases from V and 5 bases from J, with 15 bases in between. Germline CDR1 is SGHTA and CDR2 is FQGNSA. The CDR3 runs to 14 residues. In DNA form, the CDR3 reads TGTGCCAGCAGCCTCCGGACGGGAGTATATGGCTACACCTTC. Its protein is CASSLRTGVYGYTF.

This chain connects TRBV6-5 to TRBJ2-5; D is unresolved. Germline V lookup: CDR1 MNHEY, CDR2 SVGAGI. CDR3 length: 14 amino acids. V shed 7 bases and J shed 3 bases, with 15 bases lying between them. In nucleotides, the CDR3 is TGTGCCAGCAAGGCGCGCAGAGACAAAGAGACCCAGTACTTC. This translates into CASKARRDKETQYF.

The chain joins TRBV21-1 to TRBJ2-7; TRBD2 is the table's D call, not checked against the DNA. TRBV21-1 is designated a pseudogene. The CDR3 runs 15 residues. CDR3 bases: TGTGCCAGCAGCAAGAAGGGGGGGGATGATTACGAGCAGTACTTC. This gives the protein CASSKKGGDDYEQYF.

The chain uses TRBV5-4 and TRBJ2-7; no clear D. CDR1 and CDR2 from the germline V gene are SGHNT and YYREEE (reference sequence). V lost 0 bases, J lost 5 bases, and 6 bases lay in between. This CDR3 has 12 amino acids. The chain's CDR3 is CASSLGPHEQYF. CDR3 in DNA: TGTGCCAGCAGCTTGGGACCTCACGAGCAGTACTTC. Combining the CDR3 with reference TRBV5-4 and TRBJ2-7 gives the whole variable domain ETGVTQSPTHLIKTRGQQVTLRCSSQSGHNTVSWYQQALGQGPQFIFQYYREEENGRGNFPPRFSGLQFPNYSSELNVNALELDDSALYLCASSLGPHEQYFGPGTRLTVT.

The chain recombines TRBV4-1 with TRBJ2-2; 7 nucleotides match TRBD2. With V trimmed by 1 base and J by 1 base, 3 bases remained unmatched. The CDR3 runs to 16 residues. CDR1 and CDR2 (germline): MGHRA, YSYEKL. In DNA form, the CDR3 reads TGCGCCAGCAGCCAAGCCGGGACTAAGAACACCGGGGAGCTGTTTTTT. It translates to CASSQAGTKNTGELFF.

The chain has TRBV12-5 and TRBJ1-5; 8 bases line up with TRBD1. Germline V CDR1 and CDR2: LGHNT, FRNRAP. The CDR3 has 14 amino acids. J was trimmed by 5 bases and V by 6 bases; bases with no gene match: 6. CDR3 residues: CASGNGQGHQPQHF. The CDR3 DNA is TGTGCTAGTGGAAATGGACAGGGCCATCAGCCCCAGCATTTT.

V and J are TRBV7-8 and TRBJ2-3; D gene ambiguous. Germline loops: CDR1 SGHVS, CDR2 FQNEAQ. The CDR3 totals 15 residues. Trimming shortened V by 1 base and J by 0 bases, and 8 bases separated the two germline ends. The CDR3 sequence is CASSLVGGSTDTQYF. The CDR3 coding sequence is TGTGCCAGCAGCTTAGTAGGCGGAAGCACAGATACGCAGTATTTT.

The DNA of the CDR3 is TGTGCCAGCAGCTTAACAGCTGGGATCGGCACCGGGGAGCTGTTTTTT. Its protein product is CASSLTAGIGTGELFF. This chain links TRBV7-2 with TRBJ2-2; no firm D call. V was clipped by 2 bases and J by 4 bases, with 14 bases between them. Germline CDR1 reads SGHTA; CDR2 reads FQGNSA. The CDR3 sequence is 16 residues long.

V and J are TRBV12-2 and TRBJ2-3; the table's D call TRBD2 went unverified against the DNA. TRBV12-2 is recorded as a pseudogene. The CDR3 has 20 residues. In DNA, the CDR3 is TGTGCAAGTCGCTTAGCGGGGGGAGCGCCTACTAGCGGGAGAGGGGATACGCAGTATTTT. Translating it yields CASRLAGGAPTSGRGDTQYF.

The chain employs TRBV11-1 and TRBJ2-5; D is uncertain. Trimming took 6 bases from V and 5 from J, leaving 13 bases between them. The CDR3 length is 13 residues. Germline CDR1 is SGHAT and CDR2 is FQDESV (reference sequence). DNA for the CDR3: TGTGCCAGCAGTCGGTTGGGGTTGGAGACCCAGTACTTC. Translated, it gives CASSRLGLETQYF. The variable domain in full, completed from reference TRBV11-1 and TRBJ2-5, reads EAEVAQSPRYKITEKSQAVAFWCDPISGHATLYWYRQILGQGPELLVQFQDESVVDDSQLPKDRFSAERLKGVDSTLKIQPAELGDSAMYLCASSRLGLETQYFGPGTRLLVL.

The genes are TRBV7-3 and TRBJ2-5; 7 bases are shared with TRBD2. Germline V CDR1 and CDR2: SGHTA, FQGTGA. Trimming removed 2 bases from V and 5 bases from J; junction bases left unmatched: 8. This CDR3 spans 15 amino acids. CDR3 residues: CASSLVAGRDETQYF. In nucleotides, the CDR3 is TGTGCCAGCAGCTTAGTAGCAGGGAGGGATGAGACCCAGTACTTC.